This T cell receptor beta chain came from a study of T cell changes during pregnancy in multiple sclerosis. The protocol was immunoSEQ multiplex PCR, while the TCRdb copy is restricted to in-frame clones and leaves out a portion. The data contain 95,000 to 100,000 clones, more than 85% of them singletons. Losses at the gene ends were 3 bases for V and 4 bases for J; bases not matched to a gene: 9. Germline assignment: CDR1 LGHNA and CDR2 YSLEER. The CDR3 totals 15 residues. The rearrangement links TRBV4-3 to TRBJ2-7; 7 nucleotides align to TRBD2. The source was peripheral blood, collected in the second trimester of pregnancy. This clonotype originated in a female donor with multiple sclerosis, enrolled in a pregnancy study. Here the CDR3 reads CASSQGRASGYEQYF. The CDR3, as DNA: TGCGCCAGCAGCCAGGGGCGGGCTAGCGGTTACGAGCAGTACTTC.